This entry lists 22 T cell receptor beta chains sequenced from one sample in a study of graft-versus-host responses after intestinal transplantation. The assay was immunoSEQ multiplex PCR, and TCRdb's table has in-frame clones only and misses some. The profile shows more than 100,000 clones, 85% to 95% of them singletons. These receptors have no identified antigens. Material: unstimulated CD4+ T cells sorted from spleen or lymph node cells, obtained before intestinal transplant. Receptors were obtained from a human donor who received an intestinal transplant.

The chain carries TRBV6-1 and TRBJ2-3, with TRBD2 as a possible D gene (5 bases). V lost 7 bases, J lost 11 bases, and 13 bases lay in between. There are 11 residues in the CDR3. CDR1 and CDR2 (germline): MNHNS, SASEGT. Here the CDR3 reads CASTNGNRQYF. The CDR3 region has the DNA TGTGCCAGCACCAACGGGAATCGGCAGTATTTT.

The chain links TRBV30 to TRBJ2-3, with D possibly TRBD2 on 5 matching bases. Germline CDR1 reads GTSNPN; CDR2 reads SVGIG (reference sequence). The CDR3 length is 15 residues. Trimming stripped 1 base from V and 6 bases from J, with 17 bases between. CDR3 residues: CAWSEQPLGLDTQYF. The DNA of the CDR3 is TGTGCCTGGAGTGAACAGCCCTTAGGACTGGATACGCAGTATTTT.

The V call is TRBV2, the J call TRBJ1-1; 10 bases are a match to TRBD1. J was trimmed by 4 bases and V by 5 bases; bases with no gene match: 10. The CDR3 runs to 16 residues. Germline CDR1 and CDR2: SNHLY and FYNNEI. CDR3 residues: CASSPTPGQGSTEAFF. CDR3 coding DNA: TGTGCCAGCAGTCCGACTCCGGGACAGGGGTCCACTGAAGCTTTCTTT.

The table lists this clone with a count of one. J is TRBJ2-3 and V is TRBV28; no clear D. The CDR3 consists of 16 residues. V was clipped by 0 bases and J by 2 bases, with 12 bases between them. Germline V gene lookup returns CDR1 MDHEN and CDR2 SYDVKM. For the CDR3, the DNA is TGTGCCAGCAGTTTATGGTCCAGGTCGAACACAGATACGCAGTATTTT. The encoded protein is CASSLWSRSNTDTQYF.

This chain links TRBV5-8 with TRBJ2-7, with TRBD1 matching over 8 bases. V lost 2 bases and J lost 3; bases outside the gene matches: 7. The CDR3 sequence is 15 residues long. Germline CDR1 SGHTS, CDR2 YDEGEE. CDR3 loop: CASSLNGQGGYEQYF. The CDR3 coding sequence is TGTGCCAGCAGCTTAAACGGACAGGGCGGCTACGAGCAGTACTTC.

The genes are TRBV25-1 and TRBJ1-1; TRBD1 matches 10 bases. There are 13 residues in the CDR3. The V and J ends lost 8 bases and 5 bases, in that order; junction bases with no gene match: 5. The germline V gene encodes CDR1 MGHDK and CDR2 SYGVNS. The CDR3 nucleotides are TGTGCCAGCGGGACAGGGGTTGGGACTGAAGCTTTCTTT. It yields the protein CASGTGVGTEAFF.

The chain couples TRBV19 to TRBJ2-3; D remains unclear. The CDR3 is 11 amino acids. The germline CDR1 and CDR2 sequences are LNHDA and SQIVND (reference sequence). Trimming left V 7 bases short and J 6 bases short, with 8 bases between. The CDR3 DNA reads TGTGCCAGTACCCATGGGGATACGCAGTATTTT. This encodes CASTHGDTQYF. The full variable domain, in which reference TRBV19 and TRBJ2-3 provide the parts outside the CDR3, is DGGITQSPKYLFRKEGQNVTLSCEQNLNHDAMYWYRQDPGQGLRLIYYSQIVNDFQKGDIAEGYSVSREKKESFPLTVTSAQKNPTAFYLCASTHGDTQYFGPGTRLTVL.

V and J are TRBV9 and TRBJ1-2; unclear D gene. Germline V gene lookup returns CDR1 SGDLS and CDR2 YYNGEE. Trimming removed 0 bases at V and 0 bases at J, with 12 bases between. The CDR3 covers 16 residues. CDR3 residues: CASSVAGPLANYGYTF. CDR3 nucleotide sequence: TGTGCCAGCAGCGTAGCAGGACCTCTAGCTAACTATGGCTACACCTTC.

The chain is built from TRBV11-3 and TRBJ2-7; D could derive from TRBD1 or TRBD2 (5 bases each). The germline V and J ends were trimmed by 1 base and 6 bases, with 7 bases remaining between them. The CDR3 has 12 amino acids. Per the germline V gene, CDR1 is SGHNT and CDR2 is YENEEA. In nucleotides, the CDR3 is TGTGCCAGCAGCTTAGTTGGGGGCGAGCAGTACTTC. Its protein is CASSLVGGEQYF.

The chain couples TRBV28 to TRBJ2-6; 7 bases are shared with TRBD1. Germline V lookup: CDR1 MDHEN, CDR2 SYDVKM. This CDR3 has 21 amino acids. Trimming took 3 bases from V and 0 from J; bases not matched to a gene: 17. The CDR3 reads CASSFPIRDRARASGANVLTF. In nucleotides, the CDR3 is TGTGCCAGCAGTTTTCCCATCCGCGACAGGGCAAGAGCCTCTGGGGCCAACGTCCTGACTTTC.

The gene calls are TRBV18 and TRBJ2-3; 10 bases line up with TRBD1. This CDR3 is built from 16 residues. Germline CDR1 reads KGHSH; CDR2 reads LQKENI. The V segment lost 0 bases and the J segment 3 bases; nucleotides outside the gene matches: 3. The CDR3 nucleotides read TGTGCCAGCTCACCACCGACAGGGGGCGGGACAGATACGCAGTATTTT. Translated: CASSPPTGGGTDTQYF.

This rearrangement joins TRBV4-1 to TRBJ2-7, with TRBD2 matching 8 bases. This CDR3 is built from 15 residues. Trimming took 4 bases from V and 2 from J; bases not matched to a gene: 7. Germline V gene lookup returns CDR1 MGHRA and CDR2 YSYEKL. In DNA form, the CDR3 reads TGCGCCAGCAGCCGGTCGACTAGCGATGCCTACGAGCAGTACTTC. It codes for CASSRSTSDAYEQYF.

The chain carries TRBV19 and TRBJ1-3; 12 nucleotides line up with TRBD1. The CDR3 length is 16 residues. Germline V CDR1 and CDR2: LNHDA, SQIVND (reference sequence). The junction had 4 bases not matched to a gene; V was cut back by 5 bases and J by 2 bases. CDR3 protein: CASSLGQGATGNTIYF. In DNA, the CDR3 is TGTGCCAGTAGTTTGGGACAGGGGGCTACTGGAAACACCATATATTTT. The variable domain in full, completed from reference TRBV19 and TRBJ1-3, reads DGGITQSPKYLFRKEGQNVTLSCEQNLNHDAMYWYRQDPGQGLRLIYYSQIVNDFQKGDIAEGYSVSREKKESFPLTVTSAQKNPTAFYLCASSLGQGATGNTIYFGEGSWLTVV.

DNA of the CDR3: TGCAGCGTTGAAGAATGGTTGAGGATGGCAGCCTACAATGAGCAGTTCTTC. It yields the protein CSVEEWLRMAAYNEQFF. The J gene is TRBJ2-1, the V gene TRBV29-1; D remains unclear. V shed 0 bases and J shed 2 bases, with 17 bases lying between them. Germline CDR1 SQVTM, CDR2 ANQGSEA. The CDR3 runs to 17 residues.

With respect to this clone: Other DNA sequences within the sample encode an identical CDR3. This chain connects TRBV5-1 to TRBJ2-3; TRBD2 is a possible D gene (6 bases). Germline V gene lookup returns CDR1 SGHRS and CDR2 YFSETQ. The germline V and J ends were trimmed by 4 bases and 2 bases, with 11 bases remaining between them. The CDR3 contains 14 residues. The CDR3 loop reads CASSLGGITDTQYF. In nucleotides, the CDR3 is TGCGCCAGCAGCCTGGGGGGAATCACAGATACGCAGTATTTT.

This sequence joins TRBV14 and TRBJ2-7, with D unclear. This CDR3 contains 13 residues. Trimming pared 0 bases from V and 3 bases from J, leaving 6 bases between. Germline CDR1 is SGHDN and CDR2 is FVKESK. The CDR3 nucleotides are TGTGCCAGCAGCCAAGATCTGCTCTACGAGCAGTACTTC. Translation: CASSQDLLYEQYF.

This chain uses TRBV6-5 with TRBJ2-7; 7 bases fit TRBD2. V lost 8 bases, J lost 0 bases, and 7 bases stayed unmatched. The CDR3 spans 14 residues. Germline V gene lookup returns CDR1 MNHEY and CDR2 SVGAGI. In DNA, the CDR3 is TGTGCCAGCCTTAGGGACTACTTCTCCTACGAGCAGTACTTC. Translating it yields CASLRDYFSYEQYF.

The CDR3 DNA reads as TGTGCCAGCTCACCACCGATCGAGACCCAGTACTTC. This gives the protein CASSPPIETQYF. The chain links TRBV18 to TRBJ2-5; no reliable D call. The length of the CDR3 is 12 residues. Germline V lookup: CDR1 KGHSH, CDR2 LQKENI. Trimming took 0 bases from V and 5 from J, leaving 4 bases between them.

CDR3 nucleotide sequence: TGCGCCAGCAGCTTGATGCCCCCCGGACAGGGGATCACTGAAGCTTTCTTT. Translated: CASSLMPPGQGITEAFF. V and J are TRBV5-1 and TRBJ1-1; TRBD1 matches at 9 bases. The germline CDR1 and CDR2 sequences are SGHRS and YFSETQ. This CDR3 has 17 residues. V lost 1 base, J lost 4 bases, and 11 bases stayed unmatched.

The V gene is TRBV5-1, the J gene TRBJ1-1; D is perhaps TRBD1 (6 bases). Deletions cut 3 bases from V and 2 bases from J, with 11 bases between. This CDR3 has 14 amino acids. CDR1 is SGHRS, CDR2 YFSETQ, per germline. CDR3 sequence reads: CASSSDRPNTEAFF. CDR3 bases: TGCGCCAGCAGCTCGGACAGACCCAACACTGAAGCTTTCTTT.

CDR3 nucleotides: TGTGCCAGCAGCCTCGGACAGGGGATAGGACACGAGCAGTACTTC. Its protein is CASSLGQGIGHEQYF. This sequence joins TRBV7-9 and TRBJ2-7; TRBD1 matches 9 bases. Germline loops: CDR1 SEHNR, CDR2 FQNEAQ (reference sequence). V shed 5 bases and J 5 bases; nucleotides not matched to a gene: 10. The CDR3 loop spans 15 amino acids.

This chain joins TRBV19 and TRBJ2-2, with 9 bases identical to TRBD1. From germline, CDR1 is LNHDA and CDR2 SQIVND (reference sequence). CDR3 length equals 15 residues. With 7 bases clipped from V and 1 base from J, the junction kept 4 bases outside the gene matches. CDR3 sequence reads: CASTRGQGNTGELFF. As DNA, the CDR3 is TGTGCCAGTACCCGGGGACAGGGGAACACCGGGGAGCTGTTTTTT. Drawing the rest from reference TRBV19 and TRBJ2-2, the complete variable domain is DGGITQSPKYLFRKEGQNVTLSCEQNLNHDAMYWYRQDPGQGLRLIYYSQIVNDFQKGDIAEGYSVSREKKESFPLTVTSAQKNPTAFYLCASTRGQGNTGELFFGEGSRLTVL.